The sequence of this TCR beta chain was determined in a study of CD4 T cells in relation to SARS-CoV-2 and coronaviruses. General study points: Pre-pandemic and post-infection samples never came from the same donor.

Before the COVID-19 pandemic, during about 2010-2018, CD4+ T cells were taken from unexposed donors. Produced via immunoSEQ multiplex PCR; TCRdb's table is partial and in-frame only. The data contain roughly 71,000 clones, about 90% of them singletons. With regard to this clone: As yet, its antigen is unknown.

The V end was cut by 11 bases, the J end by 2 bases, with 17 bases between. Germline lookup yields CDR1 ENHRY and CDR2 SYGVKD. The CDR3 spans 14 residues. Sequenced sample: memory CD4+ T cells from PBMCs. This rearrangement joins TRBV10-3 to TRBJ2-3; perhaps D is TRBD1 or TRBD2 (7 bases each). The TCR comes from a human donor in good health. As DNA, the CDR3 is TGTGCCGCCAGGGGGGGGGTGATCACAGATACGCAGTATTTT. It encodes CAARGGVITDTQYF.